This T cell receptor beta chain was sequenced in a study of T cell repertoires in MIS-A myocarditis. The table came from immunoSEQ multiplex PCR; TCRdb's copy has only in-frame clones and leaves some out. The sample carries about 11,000 clones, about 83% recorded once. Germline loops: CDR1 SGHAT, CDR2 FQNNGV. CDR3 length: 17 residues. V dropped 5 bases and J dropped 0 bases, with 20 bases sitting between them. The sample holds a few counts of this clone. The sample was right ventricle heart tissue obtained at autopsy. The source of this sequence is a man between 18 and 29 years old with fulminant myocarditis from multisystem inflammatory syndrome in adults (MIS-A) after COVID-19. V gene TRBV11-2 combines with J gene TRBJ2-7, with D perhaps TRBD2 (7 bases). The DNA of the CDR3 is TGTGCCAGCAGCCAGGGGTCGGGGGGAATGAGCTCCTACGAGCAGTACTTC. Its protein is CASSQGSGGMSSYEQYF.